This T cell receptor beta chain stems from a study of CD8 T cells in Susac syndrome. A quantity of about 0.5 to 1 ug RNA underwent reverse transcription using random hexamers. TCRdb independently ran MiXCR on the immunoSEQ multiplex PCR reads; one entry per CDR3 protein. The repertoire includes about 77,000 distinct CDR3 sequences, 90% to 95% of them detected once, and roughly 0.5% sits in the top ten. Blood CD8+ and CD4+ T cells underwent high-throughput TCR beta sequencing. Germline CDR1 GTSNPN, CDR2 SVGIG (reference sequence). V was cut by 5 bases and J by 4 bases, with 14 bases left in between. The CDR3 runs 13 residues.

Sequenced sample: CD4+ T cells from PBMCs. The J gene is TRBJ2-5, the V gene TRBV30; a weak D match, TRBD1 (5 bases). The receptor was derived from a human donor with Susac syndrome. Written as DNA, the CDR3 is TGTGCCTGGTCTAGGGGTCCTCTAGAGACCCAGTACTTC. This translates into CAWSRGPLETQYF.